One sample yielded the 29 T cell receptor beta chains listed below, sequenced in a study of identical twins (dated by TCRdb to between 2015 and 2016). Libraries came from 5' RACE. TCRdb lists the instrument as Illumina HiSeq 2000. Starting from the raw public reads, TCRdb applied fastp trimming at Q25, assembled clones with MiXCR and retained in-frame beta chains. Rows with one shared CDR3 protein collapse into an entry with the most common genes and DNA. The sample table holds around 490,000 distinct CDR3 sequences, of which nearly 15% were seen once. The ten largest account for 0.44% of the sample. Another study also made use of these data, one on yellow fever vaccine responses in identical twins.

The sequencing input was CD4+ T cells sorted from blood. These receptors came from a young woman in good health.

This clonotype was observed a few times. The genes are TRBV7-9 and TRBJ2-7; 7 positions match TRBD1. Per the germline V gene, CDR1 is SEHNR and CDR2 is FQNEAQ (reference sequence). J gave up 3 bases and V 1 base, and 9 bases lay outside the gene matches. This CDR3 region has 16 residues. The CDR3 protein is CASSLGFTDRFYEQYV. The CDR3 coding sequence is TGTGCCAGCAGCTTAGGATTTACGGACAGGTTCTACGAGCAGTACGTC.

This clonotype was counted a few times. The chain has TRBV7-7 and TRBJ2-2, with D maybe TRBD2 (5 bases). Trimming stripped 4 bases from V and 6 bases from J, with 12 bases between. The germline V gene encodes CDR1 SSHAT and CDR2 FNYEAQ (reference sequence). The CDR3 has 14 amino acids. The CDR3 sequence is CASSSTAGAGELFF. The CDR3 region has the DNA TGTGCCAGCAGCTCCACCGCGGGCGCCGGGGAGCTGTTTTTT.

This clonotype was seen many times. This chain links TRBV12-3 or TRBV12-4 with TRBJ1-1; 8 bases fit TRBD1. The CDR3 length is 11 residues. The junction had 5 bases not matched to a gene; V was cut back by 7 bases and J by 10 bases. CDR3 amino acids: CASKGQGAAFF. The CDR3 DNA reads as TGTGCCAGCAAAGGACAGGGTGCAGCTTTCTTT.

The V gene is TRBV10-3, the J gene TRBJ1-1; D remains unclear. The CDR3 runs 13 residues. CDR1 and CDR2 from the germline V gene are ENHRY and SYGVKD. Trimming left V 0 bases short and J 8 bases short, with 10 bases between. This chain's CDR3 is CAISESLATEAFF. CDR3 coding DNA: TGTGCCATCAGTGAGTCGCTGGCCACAGAAGCTTTCTTT.

This clonotype showed up just a few times. The V gene is TRBV10-3, the J gene TRBJ1-5; tentatively, D is TRBD1 (5 bases). CDR3 size: 12 residues. V was pared by 4 bases and J by 7 bases, with 8 bases between. In germline, CDR1 is ENHRY, CDR2 SYGVKD. The CDR3 nucleotides read TGTGCCATCAGTGGTGGGGACCAGCCCCAGCATTTT. Its translation: CAISGGDQPQHF.

This clonotype was seen many times. The J gene is TRBJ1-2, the V gene TRBV29-1; D not certain. The germline gives CDR1 SQVTM, CDR2 ANQGSEA. CDR3 size: 17 residues. V was clipped by 5 bases and J by 3 bases, with 25 bases between them. CDR3 sequence (DNA): TGCAGCGTTTCCCACCACCCAGTATCGGCCCCGGACTATGGCTACACCTTC. Translating it yields CSVSHHPVSAPDYGYTF.

The V call is TRBV3-1, the J call TRBJ2-1, with a weak D call TRBD2 (6 bases). V was trimmed by 0 bases and J by 1 base, leaving 13 bases between them. The germline gives CDR1 LGHDT, CDR2 YNNKEL (reference sequence). The CDR3 sequence is 17 residues long. The CDR3 is CASSQEETRWSYNEQFF. The CDR3 nucleotides read TGTGCCAGCAGCCAAGAAGAGACTAGATGGTCCTACAATGAGCAGTTCTTC.

The J gene is TRBJ2-5, the V gene TRBV29-1; D ambiguous. There are 13 residues in the CDR3. The germline V and J ends were trimmed by 8 bases and 0 bases, with 13 bases remaining between them. Germline V gene data show CDR1 as SQVTM and CDR2 as ANQGSEA. CDR3 region: CSSRKGNQETQYF. The CDR3 coding sequence is TGCAGCTCGAGGAAGGGAAACCAAGAGACCCAGTACTTC.

The chain uses TRBV10-3 and TRBJ2-3; D remains ambiguous. Germline V gene sequence: CDR1 ENHRY, CDR2 SYGVKD. The V end was cut by 0 bases, the J end by 1 base, with 8 bases between. This CDR3 has 15 residues. For the CDR3, the DNA is TGTGCCATCAGTGAGTCGAACGGAGGCACAGATACGCAGTATTTT. As protein: CAISESNGGTDTQYF.

This chain joins TRBV7-6 and TRBJ2-7; TRBD2 agrees at 10 bases. The CDR3 covers 15 residues. The germline CDR1 and CDR2 sequences are SGHVS and FNYEAQ. V shed 5 bases, J shed 4 bases, and the junction held 8 bases outside the gene matches. The CDR3 DNA reads TGTGCCAGCAGCCCAGTCCCTAGCGGGAGTTACGAGCAGTACTTC. Its protein product is CASSPVPSGSYEQYF.

J is TRBJ2-7 and V is TRBV29-1; 10 bases map to TRBD2. Per germline, CDR1 SQVTM and CDR2 ANQGSEA. This CDR3 has 16 residues. V dropped 0 bases and J dropped 4; count of bases not matched to a gene: 9. Here the CDR3 reads CSVEDQSGRAGYEQYF. The CDR3 nucleotides read TGCAGCGTTGAAGATCAGAGCGGGAGGGCCGGGTACGAGCAGTACTTC.

In this sample, this clonotype turned up a few times. The chain joins TRBV6-1 to TRBJ2-3; D remains unclear. Germline V gene sequence: CDR1 MNHNS, CDR2 SASEGT. This CDR3 comprises 14 residues. The V gene lost 6 bases and the J gene lost 2 bases, with 12 bases spanning the gap. The CDR3: CASRGSLVTDTQYF. The CDR3 DNA sequence: TGTGCCAGCAGGGGCAGCTTAGTCACAGATACGCAGTATTTT.

V usage is TRBV3-1 and J usage is TRBJ1-2; D not resolved. The CDR3 covers 13 residues. CDR1 is LGHDT and CDR2 is YNNKEL in the germline V gene (reference sequence). The V gene lost 5 bases and the J gene lost 1 base, with 8 bases spanning the gap. Here the CDR3 DNA reads TGTGCCAGCAGCACGGGCCTTAACTATGGCTACACCTTC. Encoded protein: CASSTGLNYGYTF.

This chain connects TRBV7-9 to TRBJ2-1; no clear D gene. Trimming took off 2 bases at V and 4 bases at J, with 12 bases between the two ends. The germline V gene has CDR1 SEHNR and CDR2 FQNEAQ (reference sequence). This CDR3 spans 15 amino acids. Here the CDR3 DNA reads TGTGCCAGCAGCTTACTGGGTCGGATTTACAATGAGCAGTTCTTC. Amino acids: CASSLLGRIYNEQFF.

This clonotype was counted between two and nine times. The chain employs TRBV9 and TRBJ1-3; D gene ambiguous. The V and J ends lost 0 bases and 4 bases respectively, with 8 bases between them. This CDR3 is 14 amino acids long. The V gene's germline CDR1 is SGDLS and CDR2 YYNGEE. In DNA form, the CDR3 reads TGTGCCAGCAGCGTAGCGGGTAGCGGAAACACCATATATTTT. It encodes CASSVAGSGNTIYF.

This clonotype was detected only a few times. CDR3 bases: TGTGCCACCTCCCCCAGACCGGGACTAGGGGTAGATACGCAGTATTTT. It codes for CATSPRPGLGVDTQYF. V is TRBV10-3 and J is TRBJ2-3; 8 bases map to TRBD2. Germline assignment: CDR1 ENHRY and CDR2 SYGVKD. The CDR3 loop spans 16 amino acids. The ends lost 10 bases at V and 5 bases at J; junction bases unmatched: 17.

The CDR3 nucleotides read TGCGCCAGCAGCTTGGACCGCGTAGAAACAGATACGCAGTATTTT. This sequence encodes CASSLDRVETDTQYF. The chain has TRBV5-1 and TRBJ2-3; D gene uncertain. V lost 0 bases, J lost 3 bases, and 11 bases lay in between. The CDR3 spans 15 residues. Germline V lookup: CDR1 SGHRS, CDR2 YFSETQ.

This clonotype was found once. The chain is built from TRBV19 and TRBJ2-1; a possible D gene is TRBD1 (6 bases). The CDR3 loop spans 13 amino acids. Germline assignment: CDR1 LNHDA and CDR2 SQIVND (reference sequence). The V and J ends lost 9 bases and 6 bases respectively, with 15 bases between them. CDR3 sequence: CASSFQGINEQFF. The CDR3 DNA follows: TGTGCCAGCAGCTTTCAGGGGATCAATGAGCAGTTCTTC.

This clonotype was seen a few times. The rearrangement links TRBV24-1 to TRBJ2-5; no definite D call. The germline V and J ends were trimmed by 9 bases and 5 bases, with 15 bases remaining between them. The CDR3 consists of 13 residues. Germline V gene sequence: CDR1 KGHDR, CDR2 SFDVKD. For the CDR3, the DNA is TGTGCCACCTCTGGGTGGGATGGTGAGACCCAGTACTTC. This translates into CATSGWDGETQYF.

The chain employs TRBV10-1 and TRBJ2-5; tentatively, D is TRBD2 (6 bases). This CDR3 is 14 amino acids long. Germline CDR1 reads WNHNN; CDR2 reads SYGVQD (reference sequence). The ends were cut back, 0 bases at V and 5 bases at J, with 10 bases in the middle. The CDR3 DNA sequence: TGCGCCAGCAGTGAGTCGACTCGGGGGGAGACCCAGTACTTC. Protein product: CASSESTRGETQYF.

There are a few counts of this clonotype. V and J are TRBV28 and TRBJ2-7; 12 nucleotides agree with TRBD2. Germline V CDR1 and CDR2: MDHEN, SYDVKM. The CDR3 loop spans 16 amino acids. V was pared by 4 bases and J by 2 bases, with 6 bases of the junction left unmatched. As DNA, the CDR3 is TGTGCCAGCAGTTCCTACGGACTAGCGGGGACCTACGAGCAGTACTTC. It yields the protein CASSSYGLAGTYEQYF.

The chain recombines TRBV11-2 with TRBJ2-1, with 12 bases identical to TRBD2. The ends lost 5 bases at V and 7 bases at J; junction bases unmatched: 9. The CDR3 spans 16 residues. Germline values: CDR1 SGHAT, CDR2 FQNNGV. The CDR3 loop reads CASSPSTSGGRNEQFF. The DNA of the CDR3 is TGTGCCAGCAGCCCCTCGACTAGCGGGGGTAGGAATGAGCAGTTCTTC.

The rearrangement uses TRBV5-1 and TRBJ1-2; D perhaps matches TRBD1 (5 bases). This CDR3 is 12 amino acids long. Germline CDR1 reads SGHRS; CDR2 reads YFSETQ. Trimming pared 5 bases from V and 8 bases from J, leaving 13 bases between. CDR3 sequence (DNA): TGCGCCAGCAGATTGAACACAGGAGGCTACACCTTC. Protein: CASRLNTGGYTF.

This clonotype has only a few counts. Here the CDR3 DNA reads TGCGCCAGCAGCGTGGGACAGGGGAGCACTGAAGCTTTCTTT. This codes for CASSVGQGSTEAFF. V usage is TRBV5-1 and J usage is TRBJ1-1; 10 bases match TRBD1. V was pared by 4 bases and J by 4 bases, with 4 bases of the junction left unmatched. In germline, CDR1 is SGHRS, CDR2 YFSETQ. This CDR3 has 14 amino acids.

The chain carries TRBV4-2 and TRBJ2-3; TRBD2 agrees at 9 bases. Germline CDR1 is LGHNA and CDR2 is YNFKEQ. With V trimmed by 0 bases and J by 1 base, 8 bases remained unmatched. This CDR3 is built from 18 residues. The CDR3 bases are TGTGCCAGCAGCCAAGATTTCCTGGCTAGCGGGGGCACAGATACGCAGTATTTT. Its translation is CASSQDFLASGGTDTQYF.

This chain links TRBV12-3 or TRBV12-4 with TRBJ2-3, with 8 bases identical to TRBD2. The CDR3 is made up of 17 amino acids. V gave up 2 bases and J gave up 5 bases; unmatched junction bases: 12. The CDR3 DNA reads TGTGCCAGCAGTTTATCCCTCATTTCGGGAGGGCGAGATACGCAGTATTTT. This codes for CASSLSLISGGRDTQYF.

This clonotype was found a few times. V is TRBV7-8 and J is TRBJ2-3; 10 bases agree with TRBD2. The junction had 8 bases not matched to a gene; V was cut back by 5 bases and J by 3 bases. The CDR3 contains 16 residues. Germline V CDR1 and CDR2: SGHVS, FQNEAQ. Here the CDR3 reads CASSIQLAGKTDTQYF. The DNA for the CDR3 is TGTGCCAGCAGCATCCAACTAGCGGGGAAGACAGATACGCAGTATTTT.

This clonotype has a handful of counts. The rearrangement uses TRBV5-6 and TRBJ1-6, with a weak D call TRBD1 (5 bases). V gave up 4 bases and J gave up 5 bases, with 16 bases separating them. This CDR3 contains 16 residues. Germline CDR1 is SGHDT and CDR2 is YYEEEE. The CDR3 here is CASSARLGLNNSPLHF. In nucleotides, the CDR3 is TGTGCCAGCAGCGCGAGGCTGGGGCTGAATAATTCACCCCTCCACTTT.

The chain links TRBV11-2 to TRBJ2-1; 8 positions match TRBD2. The germline CDR1 and CDR2 sequences are SGHAT and FQNNGV. Losses at the gene ends were 4 bases for V and 7 bases for J; bases not matched to a gene: 12. The CDR3 consists of 16 residues. The CDR3 DNA reads as TGTGCCAGCAGCTCTATAGCGGGGCTACACCTAAATGAGCAGTTCTTC. Its protein product is CASSSIAGLHLNEQFF.